The source of this TCR beta chain is a study of T cell responses to AZD1222 COVID-19 vaccine. The CDR3 loop spans 19 amino acids. Regarding the study as a whole: Just 5 to 7 AZD1222 recipients were seropositive at baseline. Two AZD1222 administrations were followed by greater Spike-specific TCR breadth and depth.

Libraries were prepared by immunoSEQ multiplex PCR; TCRdb keeps only in-frame clonotypes and omits some of them. The table lists some 110,000 clones, 93% of them singletons. About this clone: Its target is not known.

The source material was peripheral blood, sampled on day 0 of AZD1222 vaccination. The sequence derives from an adult in good health. The chain combines TRBV21-1 with TRBJ1-5. TRBV21-1 is deemed a pseudogene. The CDR3 bases are TGTGCCAGCAGCAGAGGCCTTTCGGGGGCGTGTTATAGCAATCAGCCCCAGCATTTT. This gives the protein CASSRGLSGACYSNQPQHF.